This T cell receptor beta chain was recovered during a study of T cells expressing NK-cell markers (dated by TCRdb to the early 2020s). Study-level background: About 8 donors provided sorted CD3+CD56+NKG2C+, CD3+CD56+NKG2C- and CD3+CD56-NKG2C+ T-cell subsets, whose TCR beta-chain repertoires were profiled. Of the eight sequenced donors, seven were found to be HCMV-seropositive and one was found to be HCMV-seronegative. Sequencing of the libraries produced 2 x 150 bp reads on Illumina HiSeq 2000/2500, MiSeq or NextSeq. Randomly selected healthy volunteers, three men and five women, were used as the eight sequenced donors. Points the paper makes about the study in general: Those dominant clonotypes were again the most abundant among CD3+CD56-NKG2C+ cells in a few donors, at about 25-60.1%. In several donors, the dominant CD3+CD56+NKG2C+ clonotypes were found to rank among the top 10 CD8+ clonotypes and to make up roughly 1.0-7.5% of CD8+ T cells. Whether the expanded NKG2C-expressing T cell clones were specific for HCMV antigens remained unclear.

These reads were obtained on an Illumina HiSeq 2000. 5'RACE template switching, by which a universal primer site and unique molecular identifiers were added, was used to make TCR beta cDNA libraries. Synthesis of cDNA was primed from the TCR beta constant segment and was followed by two consecutive PCR amplification steps. Per the authors' processing: MIGEC was used to demultiplex reads and group reads by UMI, and MiTCR was used to assemble and quantify clonotypes. To exclude erroneous sequences, any TCR cDNA sequence not supported by at least two reads was discarded. The tcR package was used for downstream repertoire analysis, and clonotypes were matched between fractions using CDR3 nucleotide sequence together with V segment. Antigen specificity was annotated against VDJdb with VDJmatch, allowing one amino acid substitution in CDR3. Reads reprocessed by TCRdb are summarized as one entry per CDR3 protein sequence, and DNA is absent. The V and J calls here are based on TCRdb, not the publication. This sample's records show about 460,000 distinct CDR3 sequences. Jointly, the top ten make up more than 1.4% of the sample.

About this clonotype: What this receptor recognizes is not known.

To determine HCMV serostatus, a commercial ELISA kit was used to detect HCMV-specific IgG in serum. Peripheral blood mononuclear cells were isolated from blood by Ficoll density gradient centrifugation. The CDR3, cysteine through phenylalanine, is 15 amino acids long. This entry has no DNA. CDR1 and CDR2 (SGHVS, FQNEAQ) derive from the germline V gene. This clonotype originated in a woman aged 50 to 60 in good health. Donor details come from another sample of the same person, matched by shared clones. The chain is encoded by TRBV7-8 joined to TRBJ2-1; TCRdb lists TRBD2, though no DNA is available to test this call. Source material: blood T cells: a sorted CD56 or NKG2C T cell subset, CD4+ or CD8+ T cells, or bulk PBMC T cells (not recorded which). The CDR3 protein sequence reads: CASSSGLAVINEQFF.